The entry that follows covers one T cell receptor beta chain sequence. This clone's antigen is unknown. No clone much larger than this one lies a single base away; base qualities are absent. The collaborating institutions used their own protocols to collect whole blood in K2EDTA tubes. Collaborator samples were shipped for TCRbeta analysis as frozen whole blood, isolated PBMCs, or DNA extracted from either sample type. V and J are trimmed by 8 bases and 5 bases, and the gene matches miss 10 bases of the junction. The CDR1 and CDR2 encoded by the germline V gene are ENHRY and SYGVKD. The CDR3 covers 14 residues, taking in both the cysteine and the phenylalanine. The retained sequence is limited to the CDR3, 42 bases, with the frame set at the first base. TCRbeta CDR3 regions were amplified from genomic DNA by means of the immunoSEQ Assay, a bias-controlled multiplex PCR. The published analysis was carried out like this. Within the assay, amplification of reference gene primers was used to estimate how many nucleated cells each sample contained. Sequence reads were collapsed and filtered to measure the absolute abundance of every unique TCRbeta CDR3 rearrangement. For each sample, productive Simpson clonality was calculated as the square root of Simpson's diversity index across productive rearrangements. Imported from immuneACCESS, the table was reduced by TCRdb to in-frame sequences with V and J called. These copies leave out some clones; in studies compared against another copy, an unresolved V gene accounts for under half, and the cause of the remainder is not known. D and trimming come from the DNA, and the V and J calls and clone size come from that table. Counted in this sample were over 150,000 clones; about 90% of them appeared once. The ten largest clones capture roughly 0.54% of the sample.

The sample originates from a study of blood T cell repertoires in COVID-19 (dated by TCRdb to between 2020 and 2021). About the full investigation: Samples covering the acute and convalescent phases of COVID-19 were provided by collaborators in the United States, Italy and Spain. The repertoires were made available in a free public database intended to serve as a resource for research on the immune response to SARS-CoV-2. The samples were drawn from the first 160 participants of the ongoing ImmuneRACE study and from 950 to 1,500 subjects provided by 6 global collaborators. The dataset comprised deeply sampled blood TCRbeta repertoires from subjects exposed to, actively infected with, or recovered from COVID-19. The material from the prospective study consisted of cDNA or gDNA derived from T cells, B-cell-depleted T cells, or PBMCs. Nearly every sample came with metadata listing a de-identified subject ID, COVID-19 status, age in years and sex. HLA class I and class II types, where available, came from metadata supplied by the sample provider rather than from assay-based typing.

Study-wide findings and limitations: The quantity of clinical and demographic metadata differed by source and by participant and was supplied without curation.

The chain is encoded by TRBV10-3 joined to TRBJ2-7; 9 middle bases align to TRBD1. This clonotype was obtained from a middle-aged man with acute or convalescent COVID-19. Sequencing was done on a sample of peripheral blood. The CDR3 loop reads CAISRGQGFNEQYF. The DNA sequence is as follows: TGTGCCATCTCAAGAGGACAGGGGTTTAACGAGCAGTACTTC.